This entry lists 3 T cell receptor beta chains sequenced from one sample in a study of PD-1 and CTLA-4 blockade in melanoma. Clones were sequenced by immunoSEQ multiplex PCR, and TCRdb holds only the in-frame ones, with some missing. Of 7,000 to 8,000 clones in the sample, approximately 80% were seen once. The sequences come from CD8+ T cells from peripheral blood, collected before anti-PD-1 treatment. The receptors were gathered from a human donor with melanoma.

V usage is TRBV7-2 and J usage is TRBJ2-7; tentative D call: TRBD1 (5 bases). V shed 6 bases and J shed 5 bases, with 11 bases lying between them. Germline V gives CDR1 SGHTA, CDR2 FQGNSA. The length of the CDR3 is 12 residues. The CDR3: CASSPGPHEQYF. The CDR3, as DNA: TGTGCCAGCAGTCCAGGGCCCCACGAGCAGTACTTC.

This clone was seen a few times. This chain uses TRBV5-4 with TRBJ2-3; D unclear. The CDR3 is 13 residues long. V gave up 4 bases and J gave up 3 bases, with 9 bases separating them. Germline loops: CDR1 SGHNT, CDR2 YYREEE (reference sequence). The CDR3 reads CASSMTGTDTQYF. CDR3 nucleotides: TGTGCCAGCAGCATGACTGGGACAGATACGCAGTATTTT.

CDR3 region: CASSASTGGNEQYF. CDR3 DNA sequence: TGTGCCAGCAGCGCCTCGACAGGGGGCAACGAGCAGTACTTC. This chain connects TRBV9 to TRBJ2-7, with TRBD1 identical over 10 bases. The CDR3 sequence is 14 residues long. The ends lost 3 bases at V and 5 bases at J; junction bases unmatched: 5. Per germline, CDR1 SGDLS and CDR2 YYNGEE.